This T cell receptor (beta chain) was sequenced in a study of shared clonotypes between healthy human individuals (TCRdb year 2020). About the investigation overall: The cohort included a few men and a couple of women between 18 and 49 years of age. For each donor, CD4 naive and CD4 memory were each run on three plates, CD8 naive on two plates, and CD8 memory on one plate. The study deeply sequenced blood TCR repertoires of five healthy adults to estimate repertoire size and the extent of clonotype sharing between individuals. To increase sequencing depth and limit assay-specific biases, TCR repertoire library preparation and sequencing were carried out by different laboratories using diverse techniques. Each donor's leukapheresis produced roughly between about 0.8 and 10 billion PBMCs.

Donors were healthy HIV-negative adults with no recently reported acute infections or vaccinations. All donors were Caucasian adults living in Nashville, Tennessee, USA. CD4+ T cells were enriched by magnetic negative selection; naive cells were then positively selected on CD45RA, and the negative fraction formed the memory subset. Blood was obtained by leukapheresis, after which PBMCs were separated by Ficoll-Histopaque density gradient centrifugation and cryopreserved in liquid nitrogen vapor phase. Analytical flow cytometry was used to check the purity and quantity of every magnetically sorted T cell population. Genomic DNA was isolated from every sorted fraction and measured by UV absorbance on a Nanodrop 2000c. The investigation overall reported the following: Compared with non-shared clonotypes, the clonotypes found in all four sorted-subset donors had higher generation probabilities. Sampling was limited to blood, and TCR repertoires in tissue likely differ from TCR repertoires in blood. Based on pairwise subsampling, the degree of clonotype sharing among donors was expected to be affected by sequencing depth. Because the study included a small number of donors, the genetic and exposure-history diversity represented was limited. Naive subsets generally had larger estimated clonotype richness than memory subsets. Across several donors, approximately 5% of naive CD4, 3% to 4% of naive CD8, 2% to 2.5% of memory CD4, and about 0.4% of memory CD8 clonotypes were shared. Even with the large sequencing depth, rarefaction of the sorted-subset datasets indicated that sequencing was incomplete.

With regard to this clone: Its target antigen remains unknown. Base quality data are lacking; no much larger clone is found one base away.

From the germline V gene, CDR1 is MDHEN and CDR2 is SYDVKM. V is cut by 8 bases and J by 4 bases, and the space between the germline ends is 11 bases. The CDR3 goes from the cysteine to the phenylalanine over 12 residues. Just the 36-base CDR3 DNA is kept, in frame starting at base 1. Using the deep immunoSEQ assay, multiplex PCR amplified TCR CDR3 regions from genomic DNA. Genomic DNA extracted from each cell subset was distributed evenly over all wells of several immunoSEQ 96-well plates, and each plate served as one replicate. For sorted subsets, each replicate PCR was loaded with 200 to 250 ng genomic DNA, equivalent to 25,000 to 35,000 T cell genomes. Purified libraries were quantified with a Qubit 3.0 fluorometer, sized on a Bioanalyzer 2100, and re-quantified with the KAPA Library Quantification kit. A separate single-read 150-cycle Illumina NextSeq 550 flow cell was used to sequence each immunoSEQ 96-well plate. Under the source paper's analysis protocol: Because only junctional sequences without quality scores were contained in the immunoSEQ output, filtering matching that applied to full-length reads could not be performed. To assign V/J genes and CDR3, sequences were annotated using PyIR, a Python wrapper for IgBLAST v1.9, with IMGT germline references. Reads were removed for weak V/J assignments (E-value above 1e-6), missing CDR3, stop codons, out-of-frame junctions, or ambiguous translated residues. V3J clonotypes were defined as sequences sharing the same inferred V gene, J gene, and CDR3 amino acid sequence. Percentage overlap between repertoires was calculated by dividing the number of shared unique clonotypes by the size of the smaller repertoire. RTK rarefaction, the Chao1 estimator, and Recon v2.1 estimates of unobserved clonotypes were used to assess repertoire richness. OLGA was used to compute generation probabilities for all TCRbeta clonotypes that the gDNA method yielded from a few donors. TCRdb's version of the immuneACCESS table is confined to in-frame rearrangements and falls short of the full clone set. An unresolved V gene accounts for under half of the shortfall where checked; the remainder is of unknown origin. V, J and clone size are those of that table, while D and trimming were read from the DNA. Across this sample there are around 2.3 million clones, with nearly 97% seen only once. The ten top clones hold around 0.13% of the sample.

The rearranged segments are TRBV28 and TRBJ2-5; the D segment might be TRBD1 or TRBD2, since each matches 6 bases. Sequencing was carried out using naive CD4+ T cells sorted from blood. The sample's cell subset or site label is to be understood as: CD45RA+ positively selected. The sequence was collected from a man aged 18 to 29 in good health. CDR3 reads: CASLRGGETQYF. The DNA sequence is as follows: TGTGCCAGCCTCAGGGGAGGAGAGACCCAGTACTTC. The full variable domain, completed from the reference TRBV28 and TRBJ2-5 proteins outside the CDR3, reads DVKVTQSSRYLVKRTGEKVFLECVQDMDHENMFWYRQDPGLGLRLIYFSYDVKMKEKGDIPEGYSVSREKKERFSLILESASTNQTSMYLCASLRGGETQYFGPGTRLLVL.